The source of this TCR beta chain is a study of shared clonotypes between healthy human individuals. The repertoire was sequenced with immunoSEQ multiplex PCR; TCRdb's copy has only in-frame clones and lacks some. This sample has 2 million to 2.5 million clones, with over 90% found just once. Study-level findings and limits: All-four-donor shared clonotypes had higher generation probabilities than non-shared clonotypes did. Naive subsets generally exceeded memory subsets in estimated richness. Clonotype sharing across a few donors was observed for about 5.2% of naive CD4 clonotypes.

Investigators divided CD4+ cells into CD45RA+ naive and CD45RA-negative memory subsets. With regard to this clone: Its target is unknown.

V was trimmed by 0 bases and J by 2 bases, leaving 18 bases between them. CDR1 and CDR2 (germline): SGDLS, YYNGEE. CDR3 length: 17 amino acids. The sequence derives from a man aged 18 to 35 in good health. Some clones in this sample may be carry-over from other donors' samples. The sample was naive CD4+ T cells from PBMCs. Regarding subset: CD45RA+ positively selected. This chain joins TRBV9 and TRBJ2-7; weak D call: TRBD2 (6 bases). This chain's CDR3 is CASSVGGSRDFAYEQYF. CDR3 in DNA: TGTGCCAGCAGCGTAGGGGGTTCGAGGGACTTCGCCTACGAGCAGTACTTC.